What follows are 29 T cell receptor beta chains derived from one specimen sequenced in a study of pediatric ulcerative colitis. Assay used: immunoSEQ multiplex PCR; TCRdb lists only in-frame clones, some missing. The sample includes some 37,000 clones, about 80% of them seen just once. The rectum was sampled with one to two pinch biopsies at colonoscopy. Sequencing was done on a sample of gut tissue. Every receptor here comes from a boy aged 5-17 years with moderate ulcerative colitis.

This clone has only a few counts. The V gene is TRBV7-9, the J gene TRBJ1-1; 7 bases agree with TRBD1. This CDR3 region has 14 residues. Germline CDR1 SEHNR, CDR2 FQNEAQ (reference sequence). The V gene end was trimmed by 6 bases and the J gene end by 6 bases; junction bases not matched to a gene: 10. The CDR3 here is CASRDQGGNAEAFF. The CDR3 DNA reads TGTGCCAGCAGGGACCAGGGGGGTAATGCTGAAGCTTTCTTT.

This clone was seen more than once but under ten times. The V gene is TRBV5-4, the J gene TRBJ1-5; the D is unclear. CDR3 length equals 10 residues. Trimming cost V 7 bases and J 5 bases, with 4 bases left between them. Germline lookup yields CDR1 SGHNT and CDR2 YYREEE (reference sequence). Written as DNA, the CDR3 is TGTGCCAGCTTTGATCAGCCCCAGCATTTT. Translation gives CASFDQPQHF.

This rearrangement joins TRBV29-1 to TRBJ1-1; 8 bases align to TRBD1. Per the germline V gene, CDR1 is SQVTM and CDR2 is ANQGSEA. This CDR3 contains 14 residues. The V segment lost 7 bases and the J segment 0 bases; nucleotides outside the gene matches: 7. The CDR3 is CSAWGQALNTEAFF. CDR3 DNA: TGCAGCGCCTGGGGACAGGCGTTGAACACTGAAGCTTTCTTT.

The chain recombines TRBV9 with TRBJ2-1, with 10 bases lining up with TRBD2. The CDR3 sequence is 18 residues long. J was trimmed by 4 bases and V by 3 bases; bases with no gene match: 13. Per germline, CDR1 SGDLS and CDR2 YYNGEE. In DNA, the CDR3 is TGTGCCAGCAGCGAGCAGTTTTCCGGGACTAGCGTTTACAATGAGCAGTTCTTC. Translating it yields CASSEQFSGTSVYNEQFF.

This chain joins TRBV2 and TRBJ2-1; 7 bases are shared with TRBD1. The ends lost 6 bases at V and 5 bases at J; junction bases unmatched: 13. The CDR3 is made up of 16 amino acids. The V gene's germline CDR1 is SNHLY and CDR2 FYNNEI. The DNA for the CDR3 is TGTGCCAGCAGCGCAGGGGGACGACTCAAGCACAATGAGCAGTTCTTC. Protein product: CASSAGGRLKHNEQFF.

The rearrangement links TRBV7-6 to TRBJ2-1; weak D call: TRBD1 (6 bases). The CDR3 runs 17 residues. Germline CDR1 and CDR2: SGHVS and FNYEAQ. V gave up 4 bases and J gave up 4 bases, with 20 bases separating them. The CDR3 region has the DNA TGTGCCAGCAGCTCAAAAAGGACCAGGGGTGAATACAATGAGCAGTTCTTC. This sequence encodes CASSSKRTRGEYNEQFF.

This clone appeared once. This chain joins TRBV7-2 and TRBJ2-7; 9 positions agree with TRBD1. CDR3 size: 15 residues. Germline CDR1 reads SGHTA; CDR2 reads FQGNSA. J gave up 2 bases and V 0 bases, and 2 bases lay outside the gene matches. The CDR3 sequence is CASSLAGTGTYEQYF. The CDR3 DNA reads TGTGCCAGCAGCTTAGCCGGGACAGGGACCTACGAGCAGTACTTC.

CDR3 sequence reads: CASSLGPGAPSNTEAFF. The CDR3 DNA sequence: TGTGCCAGCAGCTTAGGGCCAGGGGCGCCCTCGAACACTGAAGCTTTCTTT. The J gene is TRBJ1-1, the V gene TRBV7-6; D may be TRBD1 (6 bases). CDR3 length: 17 residues. Per the germline V gene, CDR1 is SGHVS and CDR2 is FNYEAQ. Deletions cut 1 base from V and 1 base from J, with 16 bases between.

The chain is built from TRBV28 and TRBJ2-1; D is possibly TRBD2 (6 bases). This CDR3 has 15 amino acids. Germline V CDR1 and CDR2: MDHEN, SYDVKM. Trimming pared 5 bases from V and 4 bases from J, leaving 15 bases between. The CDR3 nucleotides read TGTGCCAGCAGTAAGACTAGTGTTGCTTACAATGAGCAGTTCTTC. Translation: CASSKTSVAYNEQFF.

This CDR3 is CASSPQDRGLDGYTF. CDR3 DNA sequence: TGCGCCAGCAGCCCGCAGGACAGGGGGTTGGATGGCTACACCTTC. The chain employs TRBV4-1 and TRBJ1-2; 10 bases are shared with TRBD1. In germline, CDR1 is MGHRA, CDR2 YSYEKL. Trimming at V came to 4 bases and at J to 6 bases, leaving 8 bases not matched to a gene. The length of the CDR3 is 15 residues.

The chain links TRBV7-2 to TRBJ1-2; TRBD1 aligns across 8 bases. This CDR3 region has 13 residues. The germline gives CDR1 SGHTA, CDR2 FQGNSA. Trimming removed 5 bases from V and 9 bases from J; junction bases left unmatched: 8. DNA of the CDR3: TGTGCCAGCAGCAACGGACAGGGCCGACGCTACACCTTC. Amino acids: CASSNGQGRRYTF.

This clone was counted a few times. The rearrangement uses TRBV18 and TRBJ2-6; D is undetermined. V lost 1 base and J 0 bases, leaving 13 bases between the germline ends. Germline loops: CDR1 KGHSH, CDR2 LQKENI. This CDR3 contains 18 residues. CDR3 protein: CASSPRLPGSSGANVLTF. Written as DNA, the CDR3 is TGTGCCAGCTCACCACGACTTCCTGGCAGCTCTGGGGCCAACGTCCTGACTTTC.

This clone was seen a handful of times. The CDR3 region has the DNA TGTGCCAGCAGCCTCCCGTTTAGCGGGAGTACGTTCTTC. Translated, it gives CASSLPFSGSTFF. This chain connects TRBV6-5 to TRBJ2-1; TRBD2 matches 9 bases. V lost 6 bases and J lost 15; bases outside the gene matches: 12. Germline CDR1 MNHEY, CDR2 SVGAGI. CDR3 length: 13 amino acids.

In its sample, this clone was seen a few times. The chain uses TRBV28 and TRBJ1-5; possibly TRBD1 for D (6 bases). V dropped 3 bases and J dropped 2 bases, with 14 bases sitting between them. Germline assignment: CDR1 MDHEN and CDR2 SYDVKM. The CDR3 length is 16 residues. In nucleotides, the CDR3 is TGTGCCAGCAGTTTGAGGCCAGGGGTAGGCAATCAGCCCCAGCATTTT. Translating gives CASSLRPGVGNQPQHF.

CDR3 region: CANHLAKVDEQFF. CDR3 bases: TGTGCCAATCATCTAGCGAAGGTCGATGAGCAGTTCTTC. The rearrangement uses TRBV19 and TRBJ2-1, with D perhaps TRBD2 (6 bases). Germline V gene sequence: CDR1 LNHDA, CDR2 SQIVND (reference sequence). V shed 10 bases and J shed 8 bases, with 18 bases lying between them. The CDR3 extends over 13 amino acids.

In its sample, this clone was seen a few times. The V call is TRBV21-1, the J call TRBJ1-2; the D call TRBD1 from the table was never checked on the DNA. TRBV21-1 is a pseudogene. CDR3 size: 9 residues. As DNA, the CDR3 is TGTGCCAGCCAGGATGGCTACACCTTC. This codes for CASQDGYTF.

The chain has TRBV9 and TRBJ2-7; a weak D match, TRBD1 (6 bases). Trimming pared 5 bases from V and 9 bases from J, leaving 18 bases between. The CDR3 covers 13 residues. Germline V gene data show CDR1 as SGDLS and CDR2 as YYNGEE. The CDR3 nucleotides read TGTGCCAGCAGTGTCACGTGGGGGCTGGTGCAGTACTTC. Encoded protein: CASSVTWGLVQYF.

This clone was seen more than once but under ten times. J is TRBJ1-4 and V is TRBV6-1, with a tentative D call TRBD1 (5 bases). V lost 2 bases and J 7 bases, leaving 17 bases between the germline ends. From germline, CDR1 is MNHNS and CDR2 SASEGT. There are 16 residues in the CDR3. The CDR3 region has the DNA TGTGCCAGCAGTGAAACTTATGGTCAGGGAACTGAAAAACTGTTTTTT. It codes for CASSETYGQGTEKLFF.

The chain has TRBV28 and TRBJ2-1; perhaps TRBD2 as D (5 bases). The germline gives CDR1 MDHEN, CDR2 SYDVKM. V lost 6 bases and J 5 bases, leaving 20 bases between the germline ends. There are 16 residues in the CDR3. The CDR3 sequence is CASSFIPGRSDNEQFF. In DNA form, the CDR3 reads TGTGCCAGCAGCTTCATCCCGGGAAGATCTGACAATGAGCAGTTCTTC.

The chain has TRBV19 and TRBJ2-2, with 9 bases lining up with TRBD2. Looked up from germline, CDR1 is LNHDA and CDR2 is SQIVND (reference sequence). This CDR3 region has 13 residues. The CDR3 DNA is TGTGCTGTGCGGGAGGGCCTCACCGGGGAGCTGTTTTTT. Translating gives CAVREGLTGELFF.

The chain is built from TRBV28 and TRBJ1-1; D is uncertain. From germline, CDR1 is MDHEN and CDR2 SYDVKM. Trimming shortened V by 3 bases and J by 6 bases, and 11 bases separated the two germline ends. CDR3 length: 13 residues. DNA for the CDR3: TGTGCCAGCAGTTTTGGGCTTATCCCTGAAGCTTTCTTT. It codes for CASSFGLIPEAFF.

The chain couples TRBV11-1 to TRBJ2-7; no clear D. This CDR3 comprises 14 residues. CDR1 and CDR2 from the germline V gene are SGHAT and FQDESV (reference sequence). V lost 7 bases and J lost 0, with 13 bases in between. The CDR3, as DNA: TGTGCCAGCACGCGAGACATGATCTCCTACGAGCAGTACTTC. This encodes CASTRDMISYEQYF.

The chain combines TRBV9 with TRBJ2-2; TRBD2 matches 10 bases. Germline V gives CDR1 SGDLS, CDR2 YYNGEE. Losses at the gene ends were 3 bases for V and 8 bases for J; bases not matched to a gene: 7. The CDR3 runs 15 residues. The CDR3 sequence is CASSGSSGRSGELFF. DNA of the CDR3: TGTGCCAGCAGCGGGTCTAGCGGGAGATCGGGGGAGCTGTTTTTT.

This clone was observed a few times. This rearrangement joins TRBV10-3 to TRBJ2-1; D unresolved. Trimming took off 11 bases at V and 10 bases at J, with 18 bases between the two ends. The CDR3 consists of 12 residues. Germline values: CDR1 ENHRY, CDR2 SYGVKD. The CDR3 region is CALSPTSLEQFF. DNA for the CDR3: TGTGCCCTAAGCCCGACGTCTCTCGAGCAGTTCTTC.

In DNA form, the CDR3 reads TGCAGCGTTGACTGGGACGAAAAACTGTTTTTT. This gives the protein CSVDWDEKLFF. The V call is TRBV29-1, the J call TRBJ1-4; perhaps TRBD1 as D (5 bases). Germline-derived CDR1 and CDR2 are SQVTM and ANQGSEA. This CDR3 is 11 amino acids long. V lost 3 bases to trimming and J lost 8 bases, with 7 bases between them.

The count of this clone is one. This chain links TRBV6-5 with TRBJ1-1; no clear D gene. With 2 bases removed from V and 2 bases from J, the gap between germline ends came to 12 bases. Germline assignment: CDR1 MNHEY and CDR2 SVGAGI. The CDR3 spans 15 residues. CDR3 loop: CASSYEPGLNTEAFF. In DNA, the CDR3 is TGTGCCAGCAGTTACGAGCCCGGATTAAACACTGAAGCTTTCTTT.

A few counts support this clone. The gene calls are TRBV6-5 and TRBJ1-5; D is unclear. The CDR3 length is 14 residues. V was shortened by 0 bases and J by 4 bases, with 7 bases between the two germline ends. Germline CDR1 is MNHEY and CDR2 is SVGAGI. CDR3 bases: TGTGCCAGCAGTTACTCCAGGCTAAATCAGCCCCAGCATTTT. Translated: CASSYSRLNQPQHF.

CDR3 region: CASSRTRVHNEQFF. DNA for the CDR3: TGTGCCAGCAGCCGGACTAGGGTACACAATGAGCAGTTCTTC. This chain connects TRBV5-6 to TRBJ2-1, with 7 bases matching TRBD2. The junction had 6 bases not matched to a gene; V was cut back by 4 bases and J by 5 bases. Germline assignment: CDR1 SGHDT and CDR2 YYEEEE. CDR3 length: 14 amino acids. Using reference TRBV5-6 and TRBJ2-1 for the parts outside the CDR3, the full variable domain is DAGVTQSPTHLIKTRGQQVTLRCSPKSGHDTVSWYQQALGQGPQFIFQYYEEEERQRGNFPDRFSGHQFPNYSSELNVNALLLGDSALYLCASSRTRVHNEQFFGPGTRLTVL.

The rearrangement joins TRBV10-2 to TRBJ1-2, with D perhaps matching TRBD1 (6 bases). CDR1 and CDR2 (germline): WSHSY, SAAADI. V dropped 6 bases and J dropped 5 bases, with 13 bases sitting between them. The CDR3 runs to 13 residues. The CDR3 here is CASSDDRIYGYTF. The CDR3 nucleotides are TGCGCCAGCAGCGATGACAGGATATATGGCTACACCTTC.